The clone carrying this T cell receptor beta chain was seen a few times. What it binds is not known. The CDR3 loop spans 11 amino acids. Trimming cost V 5 bases and J 12 bases; bases outside gene matches: 3. This specimen belongs to a study of metastatic and nonmetastatic thyroid tumors. Study at large: From malignant and benign thyroid patients, repertoires in blood and in tumor or nodule tissue were compared.

Each patient came to thyroid surgery without any prior treatment (of any kind). Points from the study as a whole: Reported TCR beta diversity, measured in blood and tumor, was significantly higher for malignant thyroid tumors than for benign nodules.

In the original workflow: Using the CDR3 differences seen across clinicopathological groups, the authors built a distant-metastasis classifier for papillary thyroid cancer, which was meant to discriminate distant-metastatic patients. TCRdb re-analyzed the PCR reads using MiXCR. TCRdb's processing, not the authors' own work, is the source of the V and J calls. The sample lists around 45,000 clones; more than 3% were seen once. The receptor comes from a female donor with papillary thyroid cancer or a benign thyroid nodule (not recorded which). Some clones in this sample may be carry-over from other donors' samples. Sequenced: blood. The chain combines TRBV12-3 or TRBV12-4 with TRBJ2-2; 7 bases line up with TRBD2. The DNA for the CDR3 is TGTGCCAGCAGTCCCGGGACTAAGCTGTTTTTT. Amino acid sequence: CASSPGTKLFF.